The rows below give T cell receptor beta chains drawn from one sample of a study of cytomegalovirus exposure and HLA in healthy donors. Here immunoSEQ multiplex PCR was the method, and the copy in TCRdb shows in-frame clones only, minus some. The sample lists 150,000 to 200,000 clones; approximately 77% were seen once. Sequencing was performed on PBMCs. These receptors were taken from a male donor in good health and CMV-seronegative. Both conserved end residues are part of each CDR3. The D gene is left open where the match is weak. Size is omitted from some rows. Given values are once, few, many or a class for expanded clones.

v_gene	abundance	j_gene	d_gene	CDR3aa	CDR3nt
TRBV6-9	.	TRBJ2-3	TRBD1	CASETINRGRTDTQYF	TGTGCCAGCGAGACCATAAACAGGGGGAGGACAGATACGCAGTATTTT
TRBV28	.	TRBJ2-3	.	CATYKTQDTQYF	TGTGCCACCTATAAGACACAAGATACGCAGTATTTT
TRBV2	.	TRBJ2-3	.	CASSNRPSTDTQYF	TGTGCCAGCAGTAACAGGCCTAGCACAGATACGCAGTATTTT
TRBV9	.	TRBJ2-1	TRBD2	CASSVAGTSFNEQFF	TGTGCCAGCAGCGTAGCGGGGACTAGCTTCAATGAGCAGTTCTTC
TRBV29-1	.	TRBJ1-5	.	CSVVVDFNQPQHF	TGCAGCGTTGTTGTAGACTTCAATCAGCCCCAGCATTTT
TRBV18	.	TRBJ1-4	.	CASSPGLGGEKLFF	TGTGCCAGCTCGCCGGGTTTGGGTGGCGAAAAACTGTTTTTT
TRBV18	.	TRBJ1-2	TRBD1	CASSHLGQGHPFSYGYTF	TGTGCCAGCTCCCACCTCGGACAGGGTCATCCATTTTCCTATGGCTACACCTTC
TRBV19	.	TRBJ1-4	TRBD1	CASRRTGNEKLFF	TGTGCCAGTAGGCGGACAGGGAACGAAAAACTGTTTTTT
TRBV18	few	TRBJ2-1	TRBD1	CASSPEQGLGQFF	TGTGCCAGCTCACCAGAACAGGGGTTGGGTCAGTTCTTC
TRBV30	.	TRBJ1-1	.	CAWKQENTEAFF	TGTGCCTGGAAACAGGAGAACACTGAAGCTTTCTTT
TRBV12-5	.	TRBJ2-7	.	CASGLAQSEQYF	TGTGCTAGTGGTTTGGCACAGAGCGAGCAGTACTTC
TRBV7-2	.	TRBJ2-1	TRBD2	CASSLEAGGWDEQFF	TGTGCCAGCAGCTTAGAGGCGGGGGGGTGGGATGAGCAGTTCTTC
TRBV4-3	few	TRBJ2-2	TRBD2	CASSQKGASGRGTGELFF	TGCGCCAGCAGCCAAAAGGGGGCTAGCGGGAGAGGCACCGGGGAGCTGTTTTTT
TRBV7-3	.	TRBJ2-1	.	CASSPGLSGEQFF	TGTGCCAGCAGCCCGGGACTCAGCGGTGAGCAGTTCTTC
TRBV19	few	TRBJ1-2	TRBD1	CASSVGTGSYGYTF	TGTGCCAGTAGCGTCGGGACAGGGTCCTATGGCTACACCTTC
TRBV11-2	.	TRBJ2-7	.	CASSLGEKSLYEQYF	TGTGCCAGCAGCTTAGGGGAGAAATCCCTCTACGAGCAGTACTTC
TRBV10-3	.	TRBJ1-5	.	CAISEGSKNQPQHF	TGTGCCATCAGCGAGGGCAGTAAAAATCAGCCCCAGCATTTT
TRBV2	.	TRBJ1-2	.	CASRGYRDKHYGYTF	TGTGCCAGCAGGGGGTACCGGGACAAGCACTATGGCTACACCTTC
TRBV4-2	.	TRBJ2-7	.	CASSQVWGDEQYF	TGTGCCAGCAGCCAAGTATGGGGAGACGAGCAGTACTTC
TRBV7-2	.	TRBJ2-5	.	CASSSAFGGETQYF	TGTGCCAGCAGCTCCGCCTTTGGCGGGGAGACCCAGTACTTC
TRBV7-9	.	TRBJ1-4	.	CSSSSGTYGEKLFF	TGTTCCAGCAGCTCCGGGACTTACGGGGAAAAACTGTTTTTT
TRBV27	.	TRBJ2-5	TRBD2	CASSLLLAGGRETQYF	TGTGCCAGCAGTTTATTACTAGCGGGAGGGAGAGAGACCCAGTACTTC
TRBV7-9	once	TRBJ2-5	TRBD1	CASSPRTGVETQYF	TGTGCCAGCAGCCCCCGGACAGGGGTAGAGACCCAGTACTTC
TRBV14	few	TRBJ2-2	.	CASSQVGFSGELFF	TGTGCCAGCAGCCAAGTCGGGTTTTCTGGGGAGCTGTTTTTT
TRBV29-1	.	TRBJ1-5	.	CSVMEESNQPQHF	TGCAGCGTAATGGAGGAGAGCAATCAGCCCCAGCATTTT
TRBV7-2	.	TRBJ2-3	.	CASSPGVWSTQYF	TGTGCCAGCAGCCCCGGGGTCTGGAGCACGCAGTATTTT
TRBV4-3	few	TRBJ1-1	.	CASSQNRDTSEAFF	TGCGCCAGCAGCCAAAATAGGGACACCTCTGAAGCTTTCTTT
TRBV7-8	.	TRBJ2-6	TRBD2	CASSFRRGDGANVLTF	TGTGCCAGCAGCTTCCGTCGGGGGGATGGGGCCAACGTCCTGACTTTC
TRBV4-3	.	TRBJ2-1	.	CASSQHSMGDNEQFF	TGCGCCAGCAGCCAGCACTCGATGGGAGACAATGAGCAGTTCTTC
TRBV7-9	.	TRBJ1-2	.	CASSTTGSGYTF	TGTGCCAGCAGCACGACAGGTAGTGGCTACACCTTC
TRBV6-1	.	TRBJ1-2	.	CASSPGTGIGYTF	TGTGCCAGCAGCCCTGGTACAGGGATAGGCTACACCTTC
TRBV2	.	TRBJ2-3	TRBD2	CASTPLTSGPSTDTQYF	TGTGCCAGCACACCCCTGACTAGCGGCCCTAGCACAGATACGCAGTATTTT
TRBV30	.	TRBJ1-6	.	CAWSSQGGDLYNSPLHF	TGTGCCTGGAGTTCCCAGGGCGGGGATTTGTACAATTCACCCCTCCACTTT
TRBV11-3	.	TRBJ2-2	.	CASSLLASGELFF	TGTGCCAGCAGCTTACTAGCATCCGGGGAGCTGTTTTTT
TRBV28	.	TRBJ2-7	TRBD1	CASSLGQGVYEQYF	TGTGCCAGCAGTCTGGGACAGGGTGTCTACGAGCAGTACTTC
TRBV15	.	TRBJ2-7	.	CATSRDGHEQYF	TGTGCCACCAGCAGAGATGGGCACGAGCAGTACTTC
TRBV7-2	.	TRBJ2-3	.	CASSRDLTTDTQYF	TGTGCCAGCAGCCGGGACTTAACCACAGATACGCAGTATTTT
TRBV7-9	.	TRBJ2-7	TRBD2	CSSSLLAGGGSYEQYF	TGTTCCAGCAGCTTACTAGCGGGGGGTGGCTCCTACGAGCAGTACTTC
TRBV28	.	TRBJ1-3	.	CASSLSGADGNTIYF	TGTGCCAGCAGTTTATCAGGGGCTGACGGAAACACCATATATTTT